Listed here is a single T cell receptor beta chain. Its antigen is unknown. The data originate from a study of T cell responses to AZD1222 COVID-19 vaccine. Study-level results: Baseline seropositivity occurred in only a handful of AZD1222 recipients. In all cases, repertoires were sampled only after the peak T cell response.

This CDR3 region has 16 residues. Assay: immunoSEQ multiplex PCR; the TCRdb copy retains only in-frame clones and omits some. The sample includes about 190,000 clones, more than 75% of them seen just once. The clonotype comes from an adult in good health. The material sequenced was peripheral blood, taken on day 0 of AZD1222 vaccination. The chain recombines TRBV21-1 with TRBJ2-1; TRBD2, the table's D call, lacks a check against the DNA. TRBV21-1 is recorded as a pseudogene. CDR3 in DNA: TGTGCCAGCAGCCATCCATGGAAACTAGCCTACAATGAGCAGTTCTTC. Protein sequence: CASSHPWKLAYNEQFF.